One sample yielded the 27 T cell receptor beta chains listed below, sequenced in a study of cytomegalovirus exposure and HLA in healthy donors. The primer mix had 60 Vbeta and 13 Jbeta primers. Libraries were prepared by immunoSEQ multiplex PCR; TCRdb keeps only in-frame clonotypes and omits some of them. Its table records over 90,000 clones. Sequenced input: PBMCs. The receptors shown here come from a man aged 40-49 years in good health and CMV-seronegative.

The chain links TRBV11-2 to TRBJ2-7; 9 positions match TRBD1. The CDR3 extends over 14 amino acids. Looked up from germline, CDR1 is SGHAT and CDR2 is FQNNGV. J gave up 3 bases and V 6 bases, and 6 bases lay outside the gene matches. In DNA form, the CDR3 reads TGTGCCAGCAGATCGACAGGGGGGATCTACGAGCAGTACTTC. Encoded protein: CASRSTGGIYEQYF.

CDR3 region: CASGKTELWEQYF. The CDR3 nucleotides are TGTGCCAGCGGAAAGACTGAGCTTTGGGAGCAGTACTTC. The chain couples TRBV6-1 to TRBJ2-7; D not certain. V was trimmed by 8 bases and J by 7 bases, leaving 18 bases between them. The CDR3 sequence is 13 residues long. Germline loops: CDR1 MNHNS, CDR2 SASEGT.

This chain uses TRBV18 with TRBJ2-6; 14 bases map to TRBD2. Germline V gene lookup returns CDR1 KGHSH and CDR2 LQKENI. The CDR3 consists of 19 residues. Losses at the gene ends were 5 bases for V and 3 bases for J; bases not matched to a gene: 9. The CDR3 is CASSITGTSGRGGANVLTF. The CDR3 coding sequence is TGTGCCAGCTCAATAACCGGGACTAGCGGGAGAGGTGGGGCCAACGTCCTGACTTTC.

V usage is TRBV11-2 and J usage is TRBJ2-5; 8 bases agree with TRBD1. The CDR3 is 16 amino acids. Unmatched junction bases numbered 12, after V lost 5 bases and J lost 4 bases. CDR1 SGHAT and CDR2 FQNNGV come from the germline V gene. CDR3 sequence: CASSLYGAGGGETQYF. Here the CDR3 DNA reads TGTGCCAGCAGCCTATATGGGGCAGGGGGCGGAGAGACCCAGTACTTC.

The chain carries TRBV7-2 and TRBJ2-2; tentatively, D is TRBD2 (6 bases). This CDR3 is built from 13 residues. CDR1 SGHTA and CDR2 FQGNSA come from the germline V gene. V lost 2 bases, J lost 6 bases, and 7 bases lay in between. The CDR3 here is CASSLWEAGELFF. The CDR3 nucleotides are TGTGCCAGCAGCTTATGGGAGGCCGGGGAGCTGTTTTTT. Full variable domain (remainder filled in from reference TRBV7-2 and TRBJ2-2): GAGVSQSPSNKVTEKGKDVELRCDPISGHTALYWYRQSLGQGLEFLIYFQGNSAPDKSGLPSDRFSAERTGGSVSTLTIQRTQQEDSAVYLCASSLWEAGELFFGEGSRLTVL.

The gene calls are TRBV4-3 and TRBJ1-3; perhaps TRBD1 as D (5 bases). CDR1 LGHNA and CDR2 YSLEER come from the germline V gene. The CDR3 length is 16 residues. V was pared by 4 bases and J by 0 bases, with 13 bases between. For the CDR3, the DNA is TGCGCCAGCAGCCGAGACAGTGACAGCTCTGGAAACACCATATATTTT. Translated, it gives CASSRDSDSSGNTIYF.

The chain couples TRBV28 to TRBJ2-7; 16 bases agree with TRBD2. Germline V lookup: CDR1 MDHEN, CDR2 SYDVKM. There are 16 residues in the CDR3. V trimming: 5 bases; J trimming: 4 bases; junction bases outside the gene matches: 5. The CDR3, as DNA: TGTGCCAGCAGTCTGGGACTAGCGGGAGGGAGGTACGAGCAGTACTTC. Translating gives CASSLGLAGGRYEQYF.

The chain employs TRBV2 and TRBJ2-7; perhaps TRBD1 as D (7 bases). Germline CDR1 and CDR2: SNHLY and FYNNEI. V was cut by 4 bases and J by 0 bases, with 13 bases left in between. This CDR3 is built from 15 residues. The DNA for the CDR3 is TGTGCCAGCAGTGCAGGGGGGTTTAGCTCCTACGAGCAGTACTTC. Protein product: CASSAGGFSSYEQYF.

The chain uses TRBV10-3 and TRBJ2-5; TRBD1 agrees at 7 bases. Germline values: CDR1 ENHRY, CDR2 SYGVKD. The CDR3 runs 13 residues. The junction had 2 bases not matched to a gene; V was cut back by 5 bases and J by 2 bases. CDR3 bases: TGTGCCATCAGTCAGGGGGATCAAGAGACCCAGTACTTC. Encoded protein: CAISQGDQETQYF.

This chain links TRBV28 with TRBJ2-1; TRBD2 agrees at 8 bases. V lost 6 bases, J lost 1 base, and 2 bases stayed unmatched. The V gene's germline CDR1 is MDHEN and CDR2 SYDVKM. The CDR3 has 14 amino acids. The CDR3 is CASRSGGSYNEQFF. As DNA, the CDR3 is TGTGCCAGCAGGTCGGGAGGGTCCTACAATGAGCAGTTCTTC.

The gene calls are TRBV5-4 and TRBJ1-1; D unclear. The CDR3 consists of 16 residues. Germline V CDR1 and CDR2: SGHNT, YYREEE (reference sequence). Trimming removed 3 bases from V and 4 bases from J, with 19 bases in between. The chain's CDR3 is CASSSFPPGRPTEAFF. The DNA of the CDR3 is TGTGCCAGCAGCTCCTTCCCTCCGGGAAGACCCACTGAAGCTTTCTTT.

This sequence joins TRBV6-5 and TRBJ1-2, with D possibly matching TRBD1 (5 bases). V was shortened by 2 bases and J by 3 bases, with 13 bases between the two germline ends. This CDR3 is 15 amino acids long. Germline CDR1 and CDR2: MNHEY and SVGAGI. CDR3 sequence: CASSYGGVRDYGYTF. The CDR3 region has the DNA TGTGCCAGCAGTTACGGAGGGGTTCGGGACTATGGCTACACCTTC.

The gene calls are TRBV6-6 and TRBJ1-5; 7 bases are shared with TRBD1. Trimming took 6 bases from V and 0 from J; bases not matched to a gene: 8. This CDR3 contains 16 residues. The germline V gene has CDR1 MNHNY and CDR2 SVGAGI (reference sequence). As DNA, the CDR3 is TGTGCCAGCAGCTCCGGACAGGAGTATAGCAATCAGCCCCAGCATTTT. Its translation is CASSSGQEYSNQPQHF.

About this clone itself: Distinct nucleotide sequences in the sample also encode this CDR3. The CDR3 DNA follows: TGTGCCAGCACCAGAACAGGGGGTGACTATGGCTACACCTTC. It is translated as CASTRTGGDYGYTF. The chain links TRBV6-5 to TRBJ1-2, with 8 bases fitting TRBD1. CDR3 length: 14 residues. J was trimmed by 3 bases and V by 7 bases; bases with no gene match: 7. The germline V gene has CDR1 MNHEY and CDR2 SVGAGI.

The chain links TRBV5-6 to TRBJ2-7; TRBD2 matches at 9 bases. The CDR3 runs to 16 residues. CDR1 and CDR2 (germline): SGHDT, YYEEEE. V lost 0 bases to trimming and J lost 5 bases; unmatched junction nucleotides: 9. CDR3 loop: CASSLVGGGAPNEQYF. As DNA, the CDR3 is TGTGCCAGCAGCTTGGTGGGCGGGGGGGCCCCAAACGAGCAGTACTTC.

CDR3 amino acids: CASSLGLGTTGELFF. DNA for the CDR3: TGTGCCAGCAGCTTAGGACTAGGGACCACCGGGGAGCTGTTTTTT. The V gene is TRBV7-2, the J gene TRBJ2-2, with D maybe TRBD2 (6 bases). The germline CDR1 and CDR2 sequences are SGHTA and FQGNSA. V lost 1 base, J lost 4 bases, and 10 bases lay in between. The CDR3 extends over 15 amino acids. The full variable domain, its missing parts supplied by reference TRBV7-2 and TRBJ2-2, is GAGVSQSPSNKVTEKGKDVELRCDPISGHTALYWYRQSLGQGLEFLIYFQGNSAPDKSGLPSDRFSAERTGGSVSTLTIQRTQQEDSAVYLCASSLGLGTTGELFFGEGSRLTVL.

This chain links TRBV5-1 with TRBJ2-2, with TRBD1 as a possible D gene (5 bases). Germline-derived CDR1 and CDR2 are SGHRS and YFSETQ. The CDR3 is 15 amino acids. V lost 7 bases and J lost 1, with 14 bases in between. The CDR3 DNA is TGCGCCAGCGGTAGACAGAGAATGAACACCGGGGAGCTGTTTTTT. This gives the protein CASGRQRMNTGELFF.

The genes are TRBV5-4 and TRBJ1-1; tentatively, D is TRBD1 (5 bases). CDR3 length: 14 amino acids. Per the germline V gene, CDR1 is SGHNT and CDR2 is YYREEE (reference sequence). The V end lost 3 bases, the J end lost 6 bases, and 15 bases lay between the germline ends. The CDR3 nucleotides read TGTGCCAGCAGCTCCCCAGACAGTCTTGCTGAAGCTTTCTTT. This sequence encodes CASSSPDSLAEAFF.

The CDR3 is CASGSGSSHEQFF. The CDR3 DNA reads TGTGCCAGCGGCAGCGGGAGTTCCCATGAGCAGTTCTTC. J is TRBJ2-1 and V is TRBV13; TRBD2 matches at 8 bases. The CDR3 has 13 amino acids. Looked up from germline, CDR1 is PRHDT and CDR2 is FYEKMQ (reference sequence). V lost 8 bases and J lost 8; bases outside the gene matches: 8.

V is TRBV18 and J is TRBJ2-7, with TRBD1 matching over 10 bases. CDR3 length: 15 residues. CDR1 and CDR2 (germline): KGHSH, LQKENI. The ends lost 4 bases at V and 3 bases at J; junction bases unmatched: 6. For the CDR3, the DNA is TGTGCCAGCTCACGGGACAGGGGAGCCCTCTACGAGCAGTACTTC. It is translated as CASSRDRGALYEQYF.

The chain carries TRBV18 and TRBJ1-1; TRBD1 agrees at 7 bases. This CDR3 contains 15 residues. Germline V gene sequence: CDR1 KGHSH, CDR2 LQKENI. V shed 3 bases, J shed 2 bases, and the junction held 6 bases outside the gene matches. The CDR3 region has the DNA TGTGCCAGCTCACCCTCCGGGACAGTAAACACTGAAGCTTTCTTT. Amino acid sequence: CASSPSGTVNTEAFF.

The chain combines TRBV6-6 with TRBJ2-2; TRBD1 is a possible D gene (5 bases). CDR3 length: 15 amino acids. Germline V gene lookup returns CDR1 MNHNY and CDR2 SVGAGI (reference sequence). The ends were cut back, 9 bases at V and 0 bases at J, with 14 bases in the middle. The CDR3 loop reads CASSRSGTNTGELFF. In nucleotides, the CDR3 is TGTGCCAGTAGCCGTTCAGGGACGAACACCGGGGAGCTGTTTTTT.

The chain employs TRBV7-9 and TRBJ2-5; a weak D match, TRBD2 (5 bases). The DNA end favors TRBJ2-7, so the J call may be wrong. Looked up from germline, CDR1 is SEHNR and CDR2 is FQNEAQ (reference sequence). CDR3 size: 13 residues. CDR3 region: CASSFGWESEQYF. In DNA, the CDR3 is TGTGCCAGCAGCTTTGGATGGGAGAGCGAGCAGTACTTC.

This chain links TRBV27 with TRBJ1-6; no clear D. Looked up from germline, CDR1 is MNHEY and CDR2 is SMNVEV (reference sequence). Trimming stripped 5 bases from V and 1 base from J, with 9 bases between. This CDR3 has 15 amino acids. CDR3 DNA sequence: TGTGCCAGCAGTATCCGGGAGTCCTATAATTCACCCCTCCACTTT. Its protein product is CASSIRESYNSPLHF.

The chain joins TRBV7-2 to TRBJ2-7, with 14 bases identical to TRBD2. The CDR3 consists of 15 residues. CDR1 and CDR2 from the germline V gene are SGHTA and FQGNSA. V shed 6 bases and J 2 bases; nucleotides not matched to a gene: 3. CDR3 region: CASSLTSGGAYEQYF. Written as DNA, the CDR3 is TGTGCCAGCAGTTTGACTAGCGGGGGGGCCTACGAGCAGTACTTC.

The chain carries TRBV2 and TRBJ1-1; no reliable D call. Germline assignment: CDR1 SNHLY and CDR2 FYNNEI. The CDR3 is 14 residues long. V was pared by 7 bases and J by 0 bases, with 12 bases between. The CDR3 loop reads CASKGRGLNTEAFF. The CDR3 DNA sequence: TGTGCCAGCAAGGGCCGGGGATTGAACACTGAAGCTTTCTTT.

CDR3 in DNA: TGTGCCAGCAGTGACGTGGGACAGGGGGCGTTTTTCGAGCAGTACTTC. It encodes CASSDVGQGAFFEQYF. The chain uses TRBV2 and TRBJ2-7; 12 bases map to TRBD1. The CDR3 contains 16 residues. With V trimmed by 3 bases and J by 6 bases, 9 bases remained unmatched. CDR1 SNHLY and CDR2 FYNNEI come from the germline V gene. Together with reference TRBV2 and TRBJ2-7, the CDR3 gives the full variable domain: EPEVTQTPSHQVTQMGQEVILRCVPISNHLYFYWYRQILGQKVEFLVSFYNNEISEKSEIFDDQFSVERPDGSNFTLKIRSTKLEDSAMYFCASSDVGQGAFFEQYFGPGTRLTVT.